This record concerns one TCR beta chain sequence. Antigen specificity is unknown. Every patient had relapsed following autologous stem cell transplantation, and cohorts differed in brentuximab vedotin exposure. CDR1 SNHLY and CDR2 FYNNEI come from the germline V gene. The CDR3 extends over 14 amino acids. Deletions cut 8 bases from V and 1 base from J, with 11 bases between. The data are from a study of PD-1 blockade in classical Hodgkin lymphoma. Overall study: Each patient was given nivolumab 3 mg/kg through a vein every 2 weeks.

Study findings and constraints: Newly diagnosed patients and complete responders had comparable diversity at baseline. Nivolumab initiation under 1 year post-ASCT meant exclusion.

Assay: immunoSEQ multiplex PCR; the TCRdb copy retains only in-frame clones and omits some. In the table there are 95,000 to 120,000 clones, 80% to 90% of which are singletons. The V gene is TRBV2, the J gene TRBJ2-2; D unclear. This receptor was obtained from a human donor with classical Hodgkin lymphoma. This material consisted of peripheral blood mononuclear cells (PBMCs), taken before the second cycle of nivolumab. CDR3 in DNA: TGTGCCAGCGGAAAAGATATGAACACCGGGGAGCTGTTTTTT. Its protein is CASGKDMNTGELFF.